This TCR beta chain derives from a study of CD8+CD57+ T cells in acquired aplastic anemia. Study outcomes and limitations: It was found that almost 30 CD8+ CDR3 sequences were shared between patients and controls. Patients and controls were not found to differ significantly in CD8+ Simpson's diversity.

V lost 8 bases and J 13 bases, leaving 18 bases between the germline ends. The CDR3 is made up of 13 amino acids. Germline V gives CDR1 SGHTA, CDR2 FQGNSA. On this clonotype: Its antigen is unknown.

Patients picked for sequencing had shown CD8+CD57+ cell expansion detected by flow cytometry. Profiling of TCR beta VDJ combinations and CDR3 sequences used genomic DNA as template. TCRdb re-called the reads through MiXCR, storing one row per CDR3 protein. The data hold around 430,000 distinct CDR3 sequences, with around 30% observed a single time. This rearrangement joins TRBV7-2 to TRBJ1-6, with D maybe TRBD1 (6 bases). Input material: sorted CD4+, CD8+, or CD8+CD57+ T cells (not recorded which) from PBMCs. This TCR was recovered from a human donor with aplastic anemia. The CDR3 spells CASSPDSMGPLHF. CDR3 bases: TGTGCCAGCTCACCGGACAGTATGGGTCCCCTCCACTTT.